The subject of this entry is one T cell receptor (beta chain). Antigen: not known. This record comes from a study of cytomegalovirus exposure and HLA in healthy donors. Turning to the study itself: The 95 million to 120 million unique TCR beta sequences, from about 190 million T cells, were found by an earlier analysis. Study results and caveats: A later analysis reported that several of the most significant clusters appeared to be linked to common viral pathogens, among them Epstein-Barr virus. One variant, a missense change in DCLRE1C, was linked in a later analysis to TCR beta V- and J-gene trimming.

Primers for the PCR totalled 60 Vbeta and 13 Jbeta. Clones were sequenced by immunoSEQ multiplex PCR, and TCRdb holds only the in-frame ones, with some missing. The data contain about 70,000 clones, 60% to 75% of them singletons. The CDR3 contains 15 residues. This sequence originates from a woman in her sixties in good health and CMV-seropositive. Specimen: PBMCs. This chain connects TRBV21-1 to TRBJ1-1; the tabulated D call, TRBD1, remains unverified against the DNA. TRBV21-1 is described as a pseudogene. Here the CDR3 DNA reads TGTGCCAGTACCGTCACGAGGGGGCTTGACACTGAAGCTTTCTTT. This gives the protein CASTVTRGLDTEAFF.